The T cell receptor beta chain under discussion was sequenced for a study of CD8 T cells in ankylosing spondylitis. CDR1 MNHEY and CDR2 SMNVEV come from the germline V gene (reference sequence). V was clipped by 6 bases and J by 3 bases, with 12 bases between them. This CDR3 region has 13 residues. Generation of TCR beta libraries employed quantitative 5'-RACE incorporating molecular barcodes. TCRdb used MiXCR to reprocess the 5' RACE reads, holding one entry per CDR3 protein. The sample lists around 320,000 distinct CDR3 sequences; about a fifth were seen once. The rearrangement joins TRBV27 to TRBJ2-7; D might be TRBD1 (5 bases). Sequencing used blood, either unsorted or a sorted T cell fraction (not recorded which). The clonotype was recovered from a female donor with ankylosing spondylitis or in good health (not recorded which). The CDR3 is CASRPNRFYEQYF. CDR3 nucleotides: TGTGCCAGCAGACCCAACAGGTTCTACGAGCAGTACTTC.